This T cell receptor beta chain was recovered during a study of lung T cells in sarcoidosis with Löfgren's syndrome. TCRdb re-called the reads with MiXCR, one entry per CDR3 protein. The sample gives around 60,000 distinct CDR3 sequences, about 20% of which show up once; under 3% is in the top ten. There are 16 residues in the CDR3. V gave up 4 bases and J gave up 2 bases; unmatched junction bases: 8. The germline gives CDR1 LNHDA, CDR2 SQIVND (reference sequence). Whole-study findings and limits: Multiple Löfgren's syndrome patients reportedly shared TRAV12-1 and TRBV2 CDR3 motifs, suggesting public CD4+ TCRs.

This clonotype has only a few counts. Antigen: not known. The source is a human donor with sarcoidosis (Löfgren's syndrome or another form), or a control subject (not recorded which). The sequenced sample consisted of CD4+ T cells from PBMCs. The V and J genes are TRBV19 and TRBJ2-7, with TRBD2 identical over 10 bases. This chain's CDR3 is CASSKSGRAGTYEQYF. The CDR3 nucleotides are TGTGCCAGTAGTAAAAGCGGGAGGGCAGGAACCTACGAGCAGTACTTC.